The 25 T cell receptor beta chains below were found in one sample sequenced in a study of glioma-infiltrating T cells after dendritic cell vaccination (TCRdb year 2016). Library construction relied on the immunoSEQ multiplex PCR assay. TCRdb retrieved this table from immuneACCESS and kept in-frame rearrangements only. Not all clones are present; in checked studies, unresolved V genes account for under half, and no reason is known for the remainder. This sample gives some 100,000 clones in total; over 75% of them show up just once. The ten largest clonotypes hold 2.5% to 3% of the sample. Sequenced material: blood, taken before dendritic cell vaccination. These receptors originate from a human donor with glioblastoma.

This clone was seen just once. The CDR3: CASSLIVGGAGNEQFF. The CDR3 coding sequence is TGCGCCAGCAGCTTGATTGTCGGGGGGGCGGGTAATGAGCAGTTCTTC. V and J are TRBV5-1 and TRBJ2-1; 8 bases are a match to TRBD2. CDR1 and CDR2 from the germline V gene are SGHRS and YFSETQ. The CDR3 consists of 16 residues. V was clipped by 1 base and J by 7 bases; unmatched bases: 10. Full variable domain (remainder filled in from reference TRBV5-1 and TRBJ2-1): KAGVTQTPRYLIKTRGQQVTLSCSPISGHRSVSWYQQTPGQGLQFLFEYFSETQRNKGNFPGRFSGRQFSNSRSEMNVSTLELGDSALYLCASSLIVGGAGNEQFFGPGTRLTVL.

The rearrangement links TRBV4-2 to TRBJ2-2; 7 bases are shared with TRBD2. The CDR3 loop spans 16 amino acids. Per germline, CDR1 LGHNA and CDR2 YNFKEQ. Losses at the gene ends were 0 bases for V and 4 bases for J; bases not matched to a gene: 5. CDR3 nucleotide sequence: TGTGCCAGCAGCCAAGATGGCGGGAGAGGCACCGGGGAGCTGTTTTTT. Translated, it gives CASSQDGGRGTGELFF.

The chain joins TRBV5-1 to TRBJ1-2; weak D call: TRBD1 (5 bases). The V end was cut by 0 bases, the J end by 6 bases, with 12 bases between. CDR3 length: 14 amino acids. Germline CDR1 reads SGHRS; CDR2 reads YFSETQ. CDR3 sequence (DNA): TGCGCCAGCAGCTTGGTCCAGGGTGTTGATGGCTACACCTTC. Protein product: CASSLVQGVDGYTF.

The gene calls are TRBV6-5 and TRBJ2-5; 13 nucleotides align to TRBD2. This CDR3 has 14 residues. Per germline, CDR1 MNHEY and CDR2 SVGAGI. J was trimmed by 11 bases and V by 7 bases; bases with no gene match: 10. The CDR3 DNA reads TGTGCCAGCACCGGACTAGCGGGGGATGGGGAGCAGTACTTC. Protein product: CASTGLAGDGEQYF.

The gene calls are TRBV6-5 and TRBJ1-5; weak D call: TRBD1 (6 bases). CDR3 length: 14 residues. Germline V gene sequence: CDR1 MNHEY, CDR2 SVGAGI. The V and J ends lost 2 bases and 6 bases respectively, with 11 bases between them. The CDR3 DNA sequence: TGTGCCAGCAGTTACGCGGGGGGCGGTCAGCCCCAGCATTTT. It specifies CASSYAGGGQPQHF.

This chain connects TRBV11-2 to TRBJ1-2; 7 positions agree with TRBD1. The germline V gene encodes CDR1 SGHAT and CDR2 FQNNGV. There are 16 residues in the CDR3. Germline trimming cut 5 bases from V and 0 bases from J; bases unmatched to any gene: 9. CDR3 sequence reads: CASSGGQKTANYGYTF. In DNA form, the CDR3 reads TGTGCCAGCAGCGGGGGACAGAAGACGGCTAACTATGGCTACACCTTC. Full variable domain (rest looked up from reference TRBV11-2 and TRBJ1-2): EAGVAQSPRYKIIEKRQSVAFWCNPISGHATLYWYQQILGQGPKLLIQFQNNGVVDDSQLPKDRFSAERLKGVDSTLKIQPAKLEDSAVYLCASSGGQKTANYGYTFGSGTRLTVV.

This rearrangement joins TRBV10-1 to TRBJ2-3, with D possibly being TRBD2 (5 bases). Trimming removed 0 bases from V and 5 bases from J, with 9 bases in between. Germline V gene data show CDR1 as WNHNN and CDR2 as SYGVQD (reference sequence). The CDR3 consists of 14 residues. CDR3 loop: CASSESRGKDTQYF. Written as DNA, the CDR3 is TGCGCCAGCAGTGAGTCGAGAGGGAAAGATACGCAGTATTTT.

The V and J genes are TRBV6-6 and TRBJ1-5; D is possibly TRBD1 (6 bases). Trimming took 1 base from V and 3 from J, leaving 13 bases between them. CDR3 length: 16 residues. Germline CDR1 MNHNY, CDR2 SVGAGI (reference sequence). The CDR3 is CASSYWTTGFNQPQHF. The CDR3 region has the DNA TGTGCCAGCAGTTACTGGACCACAGGGTTCAATCAGCCCCAGCATTTT.

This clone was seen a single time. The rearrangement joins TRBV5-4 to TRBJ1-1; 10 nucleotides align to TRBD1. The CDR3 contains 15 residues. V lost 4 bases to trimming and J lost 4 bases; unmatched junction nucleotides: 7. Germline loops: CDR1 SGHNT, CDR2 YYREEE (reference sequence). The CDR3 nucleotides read TGTGCCAGCAGCCTAAGACAGGGGGCGACCACTGAAGCTTTCTTT. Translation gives CASSLRQGATTEAFF.

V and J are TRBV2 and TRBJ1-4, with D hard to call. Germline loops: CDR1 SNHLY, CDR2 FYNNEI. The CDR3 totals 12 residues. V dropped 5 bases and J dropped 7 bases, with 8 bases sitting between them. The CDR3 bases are TGTGCCAGCAGTAGGCGGAGTGAAAAACTGTTTTTT. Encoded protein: CASSRRSEKLFF.

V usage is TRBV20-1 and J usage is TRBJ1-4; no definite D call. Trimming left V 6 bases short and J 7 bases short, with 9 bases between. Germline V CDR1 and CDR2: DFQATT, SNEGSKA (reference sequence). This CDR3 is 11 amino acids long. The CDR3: CSAPTGEKLFF. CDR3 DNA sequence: TGCAGTGCGCCGACGGGTGAAAAACTGTTTTTT.

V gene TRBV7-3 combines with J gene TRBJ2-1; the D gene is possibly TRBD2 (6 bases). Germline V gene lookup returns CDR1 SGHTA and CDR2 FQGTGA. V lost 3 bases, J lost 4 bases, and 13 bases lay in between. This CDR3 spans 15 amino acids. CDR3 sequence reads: CASSLGLRVYNEQFF. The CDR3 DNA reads TGTGCCAGCAGCTTGGGACTTCGAGTGTACAATGAGCAGTTCTTC.

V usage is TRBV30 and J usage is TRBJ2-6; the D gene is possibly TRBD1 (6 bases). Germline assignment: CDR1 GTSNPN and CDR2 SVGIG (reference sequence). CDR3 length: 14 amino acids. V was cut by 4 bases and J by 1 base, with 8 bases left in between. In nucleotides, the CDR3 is TGTGCCTGGAATAGGGGGTCTGGGGCCAACGTCCTGACTTTC. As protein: CAWNRGSGANVLTF.

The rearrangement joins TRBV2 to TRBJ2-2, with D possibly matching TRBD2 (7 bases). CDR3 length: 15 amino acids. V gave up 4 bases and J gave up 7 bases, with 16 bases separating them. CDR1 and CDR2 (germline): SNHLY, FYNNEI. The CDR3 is CASSGAGAEGGELFF. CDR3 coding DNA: TGTGCCAGCAGTGGCGCGGGGGCTGAGGGCGGGGAGCTGTTTTTT.

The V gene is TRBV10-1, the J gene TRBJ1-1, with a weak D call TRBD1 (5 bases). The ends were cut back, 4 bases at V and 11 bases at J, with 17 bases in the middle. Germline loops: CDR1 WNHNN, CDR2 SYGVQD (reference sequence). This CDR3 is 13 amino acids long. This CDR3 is CASSVDTMGYAFF. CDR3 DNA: TGCGCCAGCAGTGTGGACACCATGGGGTACGCTTTCTTT.

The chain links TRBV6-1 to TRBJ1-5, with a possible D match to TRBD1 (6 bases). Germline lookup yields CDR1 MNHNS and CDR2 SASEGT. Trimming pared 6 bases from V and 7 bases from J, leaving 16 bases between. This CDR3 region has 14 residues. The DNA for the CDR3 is TGTGCCAGCAGCTTCATTGGACAGAGGCAGCCCCAGCATTTT. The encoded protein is CASSFIGQRQPQHF.

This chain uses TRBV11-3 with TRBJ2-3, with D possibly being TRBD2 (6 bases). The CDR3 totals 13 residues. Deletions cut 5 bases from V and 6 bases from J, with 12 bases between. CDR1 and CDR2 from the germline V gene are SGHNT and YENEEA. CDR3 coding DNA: TGTGCCAGCAGCCCGGGACTTCCCGATACGCAGTATTTT. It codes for CASSPGLPDTQYF.

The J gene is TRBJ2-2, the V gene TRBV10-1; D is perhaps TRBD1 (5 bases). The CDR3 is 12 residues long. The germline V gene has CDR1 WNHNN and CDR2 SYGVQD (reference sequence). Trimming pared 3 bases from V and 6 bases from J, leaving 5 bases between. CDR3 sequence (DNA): TGCGCCAGCAGTGAAGGGGCCGGGGAGCTGTTTTTT. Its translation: CASSEGAGELFF.

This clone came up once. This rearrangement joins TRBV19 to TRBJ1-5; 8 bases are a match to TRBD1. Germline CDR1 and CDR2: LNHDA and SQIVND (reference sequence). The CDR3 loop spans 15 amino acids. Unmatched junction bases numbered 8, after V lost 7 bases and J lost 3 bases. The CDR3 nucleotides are TGTGCCAGTATTGGGCAGGGGGCGGACAATCAGCCCCAGCATTTT. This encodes CASIGQGADNQPQHF.

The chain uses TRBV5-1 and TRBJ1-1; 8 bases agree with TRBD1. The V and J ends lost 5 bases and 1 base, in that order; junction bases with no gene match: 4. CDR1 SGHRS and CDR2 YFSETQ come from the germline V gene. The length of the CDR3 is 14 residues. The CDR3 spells CASRQDRANTEAFF. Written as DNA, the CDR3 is TGCGCCAGCAGACAGGACAGGGCGAACACTGAAGCTTTCTTT. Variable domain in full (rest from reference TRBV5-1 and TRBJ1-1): KAGVTQTPRYLIKTRGQQVTLSCSPISGHRSVSWYQQTPGQGLQFLFEYFSETQRNKGNFPGRFSGRQFSNSRSEMNVSTLELGDSALYLCASRQDRANTEAFFGQGTRLTVV.

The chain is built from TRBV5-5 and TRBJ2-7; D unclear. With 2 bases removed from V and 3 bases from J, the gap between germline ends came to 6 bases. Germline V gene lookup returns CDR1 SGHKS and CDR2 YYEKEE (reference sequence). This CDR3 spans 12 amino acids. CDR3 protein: CASSFSVYEQYF. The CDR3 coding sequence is TGTGCCAGCAGCTTTAGTGTCTACGAGCAGTACTTC.

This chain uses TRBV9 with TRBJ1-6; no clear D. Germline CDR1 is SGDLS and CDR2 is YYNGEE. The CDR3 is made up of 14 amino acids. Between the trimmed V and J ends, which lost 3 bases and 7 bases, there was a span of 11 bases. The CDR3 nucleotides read TGTGCCAGCAGCGCCGGGAACCTAAATTCACCCCTCCACTTT. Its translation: CASSAGNLNSPLHF. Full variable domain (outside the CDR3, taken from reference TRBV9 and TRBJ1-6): DSGVTQTPKHLITATGQRVTLRCSPRSGDLSVYWYQQSLDQGLQFLIQYYNGEERAKGNILERFSAQQFPDLHSELNLSSLELGDSALYFCASSAGNLNSPLHFGNGTRLTVT.

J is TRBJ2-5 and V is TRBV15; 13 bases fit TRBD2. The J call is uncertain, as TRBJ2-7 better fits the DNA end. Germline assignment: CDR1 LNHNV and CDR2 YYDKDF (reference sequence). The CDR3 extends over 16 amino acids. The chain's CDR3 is CATSRGGLAGVYEQYF. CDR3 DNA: TGTGCCACCAGCAGGGGAGGACTAGCGGGAGTCTACGAGCAGTACTTC.

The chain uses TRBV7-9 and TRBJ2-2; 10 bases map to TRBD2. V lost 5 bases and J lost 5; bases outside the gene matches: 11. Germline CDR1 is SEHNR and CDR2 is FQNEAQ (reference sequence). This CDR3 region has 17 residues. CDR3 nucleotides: TGTGCCAGCAGCCCCCCCCGGCTAGCGGGGGAAACCGGGGAGCTGTTTTTT. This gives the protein CASSPPRLAGETGELFF.

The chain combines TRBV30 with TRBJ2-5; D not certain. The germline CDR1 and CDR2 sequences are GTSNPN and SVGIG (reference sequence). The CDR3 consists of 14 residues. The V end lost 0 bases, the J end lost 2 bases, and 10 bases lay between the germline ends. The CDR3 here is CAWSVNRLQETQYF. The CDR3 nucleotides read TGTGCCTGGAGTGTAAACAGATTGCAAGAGACCCAGTACTTC.